The clone carrying this T cell receptor beta chain has more than one count but fewer than ten. Its antigen is unidentified. V lost 5 bases and J lost 6, with 8 bases in between. CDR1 SEHNR and CDR2 FQNEAQ come from the germline V gene (reference sequence). The CDR3 length is 13 residues. The source of the sample is a study of shared clonotypes between healthy human individuals. Authors' processing steps: Because ImmunoSEQ provided only junction sequences with no quality scores, the filtering differed. Produced via immunoSEQ multiplex PCR; TCRdb's table is partial and in-frame only. D and trimming come from the DNA, and the V and J calls and clone size come from that table. The top ten hold over 0.12% of the sample, which has roughly 2.6 million clones, 90% to 95% seen once. Study findings and constraints: Large sequencing depth failed to make sorted-subset sequencing complete, rarefaction showed. A small donor pool kept down the genetic and exposure-history diversity that was represented. Lower generation probabilities were found for non-shared clonotypes than for those shared by all four donors.

The chain recombines TRBV7-9 with TRBJ1-6; D uncertain. This clonotype originated in a man aged 18 to 35 in good health. Sequencing was carried out using naive CD4+ T cells sorted from blood. Subset given: CD45RA+ positively selected. In DNA form, the CDR3 reads TGTGCCAGCAGCCCCCTCGGTAATTCACCCCTCCACTTT. Amino acid sequence: CASSPLGNSPLHF.